The rows below give T cell receptor beta chains drawn from one sample of a study of OX40 agonist ivuxolimab in advanced cancers. TCRdb's copy holds only in-frame clones and misses some; the assay was immunoSEQ multiplex PCR. The table has about 79,000 clones, around 92% seen once. This specimen consisted of CD4+ or CD8+ T cells sorted from blood, obtained in a trial of the OX40 agonist ivuxolimab. Source of these receptors: an adult with an advanced solid tumor such as melanoma, head and neck, liver or kidney cancer. CDR3s include the opening cysteine and the closing phenylalanine or tryptophan. The order of the fields is V gene, J gene, CDR3 length, D gene, CDR3 DNA, CDR3 protein. The D gene is left open where the match is weak.

TRBV4-1	TRBJ2-1	14	.	TGCGCCAGCAGCCAAGATCGGCGGTACAATGAGCAGTTCTTC	CASSQDRRYNEQFF
TRBV7-9	TRBJ2-3	15	.	TGTGCCAGCAGCTCAAGATCACTCTCAGCCGATACGCAGTATTTT	CASSSRSLSADTQYF
TRBV2	TRBJ2-7	14	.	TGTGCCAGCAGTGAAGCTTGGGACCTCAACGAGCAGTACTTC	CASSEAWDLNEQYF
TRBV5-6	TRBJ2-4	15	.	TGTGCCAGCAGCTTAAGGGGGCGGGACAAAAACATTCAGTACTTC	CASSLRGRDKNIQYF
TRBV2	TRBJ1-4	16	.	TGTGCCAGCAGGAGCCACAGGGCCCCGGTAAATGAAAAACTGTTTTTT	CASRSHRAPVNEKLFF
TRBV9	TRBJ2-7	13	.	TGTGCCAGCAGCGCCGGGTCCCAATACGAGCAGTACTTC	CASSAGSQYEQYF
TRBV5-1	TRBJ2-1	15	TRBD2	TGCGCCAGCAGCTTGGCCGGGCTAGCGGGCAATGAGCAGTTCTTC	CASSLAGLAGNEQFF
TRBV10-3	TRBJ2-1	14	.	TGTGCCATCAGTGGACAGGACACCTACAATGAGCAGTTCTTC	CAISGQDTYNEQFF
TRBV9	TRBJ2-3	16	.	TGTGCCAGCAGTGAGACGGGCTCACCTAGCACAGATACGCAGTATTTT	CASSETGSPSTDTQYF
TRBV7-2	TRBJ1-3	15	TRBD1	TGTGCCAGCAGCTTAGTGGCAGGGGGGATGGACACCATATATTTT	CASSLVAGGMDTIYF
TRBV9	TRBJ1-1	15	.	TGTGCCAGCAGCGTGACCTACCAGGGGCACACTGAAGCTTTCTTT	CASSVTYQGHTEAFF
TRBV27	TRBJ1-2	19	.	TGTGCCAGCAGTTTCCTGACTGGGGCGGTGGTTATTGGCCAGGGGGGCTACACCTTC	CASSFLTGAVVIGQGGYTF
TRBV29-1	TRBJ2-5	12	.	TGCAGCGTGGACGGGATCGGAGAGACCCAGTACTTC	CSVDGIGETQYF